This TCR beta chain was sequenced in a study of control samples from healthy donors and cancer patients. The V gene lost 5 bases and the J gene lost 3 bases, with 20 bases spanning the gap. Germline lookup yields CDR1 SGHVS and CDR2 FQNEAQ. CDR3 size: 17 residues. The assay was immunoSEQ multiplex PCR, and TCRdb's table has in-frame clones only and misses some. The data show fewer than 200,000 clones, with 90% to 95% seen just once and 1.4% held by the top ten. The clonotype originates from a young man in good health. Sequenced: blood. The chain is built from TRBV7-8 and TRBJ1-5, with D maybe TRBD1 (5 bases). The CDR3, as DNA: TGTGCCAGCAGCGTGCGGACGGACAATATTTACAATCAGCCCCAGCATTTT. This sequence encodes CASSVRTDNIYNQPQHF.